The clone carrying this TCR beta chain was observed a handful of times. Its antigen is unidentified. This entry belongs to a study of metastatic and nonmetastatic thyroid tumors. Looking at the study overall: Across peripheral blood and tumor or nodule tissue samples taken from malignant and benign thyroid patients, the repertoires were compared with one another. General study results and limits: Within blood and tumor, benign nodules reportedly had significantly lower TCR beta diversity than malignant thyroid tumors did.

Authors' analysis steps: Differences in CDR3 between clinicopathological groups were drawn on to build a classifier intended to discriminate distant-metastatic papillary thyroid cancer patients. MiXCR re-clonotyped the PCR reads for TCRdb. It is TCRdb's table, rather than the study itself, that gives the V and J calls and clone size. Counted here are approximately 21,000 clones, approximately 22% occurring once; the ten biggest clones make up around 75%. The V gene lost 3 bases and the J gene lost 0 bases, with 6 bases spanning the gap. Germline V gene sequence: CDR1 MNHNS, CDR2 SASEGT. There are 15 residues in the CDR3. Treatment of any kind had been given to no patient before thyroid surgery.

Sequencing input: blood. The origin of this receptor is a male donor with papillary thyroid cancer or a benign thyroid nodule (not recorded which). Some clones in this sample may be carry-over from other donors' samples. The chain employs TRBV6-1 and TRBJ2-6, with D uncertain. CDR3 DNA sequence: TGTGCCAGCAGTGAGCACAGCTCTGGGGCCAACGTCCTGACTTTC. It yields the protein CASSEHSSGANVLTF.